Sequencing of this T cell receptor (beta chain) was carried out in a study of spatial heterogeneity in lung cancer. As for the study in general: Each distinct TCR and UMI combination averaged more than ten appearances in raw reads. Findings and caveats of the study: The study found ubiquitous expanded tumor TCRs in blood more at resection than follow-up.

In its sample, this clonotype was seen many times. Its target is not known. Time point defined: sample taken at primary tumor resection. The sequenced material consisted of unsorted whole RNA from tumor, nontumor lung or frozen PBMC. The cohort: about 79 early-stage, untreated non-small cell lung cancer patients. TCRdb re-called the 5' RACE reads through MiXCR, storing one row per CDR3 protein. The repertoire includes around 48,000 distinct CDR3 sequences, less than 6% of them detected once, and more than 9.5% sits in the top ten. Unmatched junction bases numbered 11, after V lost 3 bases and J lost 8 bases. This CDR3 contains 17 residues.

The chain links TRBV12-3 or TRBV12-4 to TRBJ2-6; TRBD2 aligns across 9 bases. This TCR derives from a male donor with early-stage non-small cell lung cancer. Here the sequenced sample was PBMCs, taken at surgery. The CDR3 loop reads CASSFISGRLNTNVLTF. The CDR3 DNA sequence: TGTGCCAGCAGTTTTATTAGCGGGAGACTCAATACCAACGTCCTGACTTTC.